Presented here are 20 T cell receptor beta chains from one specimen sequenced in a study of blood T cells in healthy people across ages (dated by TCRdb to the mid-2010s). Library preparation used 5' RACE. Instrument on record: Illumina HiSeq 2500. A second PCR of about 6 to 12 cycles was run with a J-beta primer mix and a sample-barcoded 5' primer. Through fastp at Q25 and MiXCR, TCRdb rebuilt clones from the public reads, retaining in-frame beta chains. Each record represents a unique CDR3 protein, reported with the most common genes and DNA among its rows. For this sample there are roughly 830,000 distinct CDR3 sequences; around 68% appear just once. The ten largest clonotypes hold around a quarter of the sample. The sequencing sample was made of blood. The origin of the receptors is a young man in good health.

The rearrangement joins TRBV12-3 or TRBV12-4 to TRBJ2-3; 7 bases map to TRBD1. V was pared by 2 bases and J by 6 bases, with 8 bases of the junction left unmatched. The CDR3 covers 15 residues. CDR3 coding DNA: TGTGCCAGCAGTTTACCAGGGACAGCAGACGATACGCAGTATTTT. This gives the protein CASSLPGTADDTQYF.

V and J are TRBV24-1 and TRBJ2-4, with a weak D call TRBD2 (6 bases). With the DNA end fitting TRBJ2-5 better, the J assignment may be wrong. Germline CDR1 is KGHDR and CDR2 is SFDVKD. The CDR3 totals 14 residues. CDR3 region: CATSDYGTSETQYF. CDR3 bases: TGTGCCACCAGTGACTACGGGACTTCAGAGACCCAGTACTTC.

This clonotype appeared a few times. The gene calls are TRBV28 and TRBJ1-2, with 7 bases aligning to TRBD1. This CDR3 spans 14 amino acids. Germline V gene lookup returns CDR1 MDHEN and CDR2 SYDVKM. V was pared by 6 bases and J by 8 bases, with 12 bases of the junction left unmatched. CDR3 amino acids: CASSHTEGARGYTF. Here the CDR3 DNA reads TGTGCCAGCAGCCATACGGAGGGGGCACGAGGCTACACCTTC.

This chain joins TRBV7-2 and TRBJ1-6; D gene uncertain. V was trimmed by 7 bases and J by 0 bases, leaving 10 bases between them. The CDR3 sequence is 15 residues long. The germline V gene encodes CDR1 SGHTA and CDR2 FQGNSA. CDR3 nucleotide sequence: TGTGCCAGCACCGCAGCGAGCTCCTATAATTCACCCCTCCACTTT. Its translation: CASTAASSYNSPLHF.

This clonotype occurred a few times. V is TRBV7-3 and J is TRBJ2-3, with 10 bases aligning to TRBD2. The V and J ends lost 5 bases and 2 bases, in that order; junction bases with no gene match: 13. Germline V gene data show CDR1 as SGHTA and CDR2 as FQGTGA. This CDR3 region has 18 residues. As DNA, the CDR3 is TGTGCCAGCAGCCTAGGGGCTAGCGGGGGCCTACTCACAGATACGCAGTATTTT. Translation: CASSLGASGGLLTDTQYF. The full variable domain, in which reference TRBV7-3 and TRBJ2-3 provide the parts outside the CDR3, is GAGVSQTPSNKVTEKGKYVELRCDPISGHTALYWYRQSLGQGPEFLIYFQGTGAADDSGLPNDRFFAVRPEGSVSTLKIQRTERGDSAVYLCASSLGASGGLLTDTQYFGPGTRLTVL.

This chain uses TRBV5-6 with TRBJ2-7; TRBD2 might be the D (6 bases). Trimming took off 0 bases at V and 6 bases at J, with 13 bases between the two ends. The CDR3 is 14 amino acids. Germline V gene lookup returns CDR1 SGHDT and CDR2 YYEEEE. The CDR3 DNA reads as TGTGCCAGCAGCTTGGGCGGGAATACAGGCGAGCAGTACTTC. Translating it yields CASSLGGNTGEQYF.

The rearrangement uses TRBV18 and TRBJ2-7; 10 bases are shared with TRBD1. Germline V gives CDR1 KGHSH, CDR2 LQKENI. This CDR3 comprises 15 residues. J was trimmed by 5 bases and V by 4 bases; bases with no gene match: 8. CDR3 loop: CASSRVGTGVHEQYF. CDR3 DNA: TGTGCCAGCTCACGGGTCGGGACAGGGGTCCACGAGCAGTACTTC.

This sequence joins TRBV28 and TRBJ1-2, with 9 bases lining up with TRBD1. The CDR3 loop spans 12 amino acids. Trimming took 10 bases from V and 6 from J; bases not matched to a gene: 6. CDR1 and CDR2 from the germline V gene are MDHEN and SYDVKM. In nucleotides, the CDR3 is TGTGCCATCTTCGGGACAGGGAATGGCTACACCTTC. Residues: CAIFGTGNGYTF.

V and J are TRBV12-3 or TRBV12-4 and TRBJ2-1, with D perhaps matching TRBD1 or TRBD2 (6 bases each). CDR3 size: 15 residues. Deletions cut 5 bases from V and 6 bases from J, with 17 bases between. The CDR3 spells CASSPSGGLRNEQFF. For the CDR3, the DNA is TGTGCCAGCAGTCCCAGTGGGGGGCTTCGCAATGAGCAGTTCTTC.

The V gene is TRBV7-3, the J gene TRBJ2-1; tentatively, D is TRBD2 (5 bases). Germline V gives CDR1 SGHTA, CDR2 FQGTGA. The V end was cut by 4 bases, the J end by 6 bases, with 13 bases between. The CDR3 is made up of 14 amino acids. The CDR3 region is CASSSSGVSNEQFF. DNA for the CDR3: TGTGCCAGCAGCTCATCCGGGGTCTCCAATGAGCAGTTCTTC. The full variable domain, with the rest looked up from reference TRBV7-3 and TRBJ2-1, is GAGVSQTPSNKVTEKGKYVELRCDPISGHTALYWYRQSLGQGPEFLIYFQGTGAADDSGLPNDRFFAVRPEGSVSTLKIQRTERGDSAVYLCASSSSGVSNEQFFGPGTRLTVL.

The chain couples TRBV7-2 to TRBJ1-2, with 11 bases identical to TRBD1. Germline CDR1 SGHTA, CDR2 FQGNSA. CDR3 length: 15 amino acids. Losses at the gene ends were 5 bases for V and 4 bases for J; bases not matched to a gene: 6. The CDR3 reads CASSRGTGGFYGYTF. In nucleotides, the CDR3 is TGTGCCAGCAGCCGGGGGACAGGGGGTTTCTATGGCTACACCTTC.

This chain uses TRBV5-1 with TRBJ1-2; D is undetermined. Trimming removed 0 bases from V and 7 bases from J, with 7 bases in between. This CDR3 spans 12 amino acids. Germline V gene data show CDR1 as SGHRS and CDR2 as YFSETQ. The CDR3 loop is CASSLETFGYTF. The CDR3 DNA reads TGCGCCAGCAGCTTGGAGACATTTGGCTACACCTTC.

This clonotype was seen a handful of times. This rearrangement joins TRBV7-8 to TRBJ2-3; no clear D. The CDR3 extends over 15 amino acids. Between the trimmed V and J ends, which lost 0 bases and 4 bases, there was a span of 11 bases. Germline values: CDR1 SGHVS, CDR2 FQNEAQ. The CDR3 loop is CASSLAKLPPDTQYF. Written as DNA, the CDR3 is TGTGCCAGCAGCTTAGCTAAGTTACCACCAGATACGCAGTATTTT. Complete variable domain (other parts from reference TRBV7-8 and TRBJ2-3): GAGVSQSPRYKVAKRGQDVALRCDPISGHVSLFWYQQALGQGPEFLTYFQNEAQLDKSGLPSDRFFAERPEGSVSTLKIQRTQQEDSAVYLCASSLAKLPPDTQYFGPGTRLTVL.

The chain recombines TRBV6-2 or TRBV6-3 with TRBJ2-7; 8 bases line up with TRBD1. There are 13 residues in the CDR3. The V gene end was trimmed by 6 bases and the J gene end by 9 bases; junction bases not matched to a gene: 10. Germline V gives CDR1 MNHEY, CDR2 SVGEGT. The DNA for the CDR3 is TGTGCCAGCAGACCCGGACAGGGAAAGCGGCAGTACTTC. This sequence encodes CASRPGQGKRQYF.

On this clonotype: Given the absence of the conserved phenylalanine or tryptophan at the CDR3 end, a read error is likely. This rearrangement joins TRBV4-3 to TRBJ2-1, with D tentatively TRBD2 (6 bases). The germline V and J ends were trimmed by 0 bases and 7 bases, with 10 bases remaining between them. The CDR3 sequence is 14 residues long. The germline V gene has CDR1 LGHNA and CDR2 YSLEER. The CDR3 nucleotides are TGCGCCAGCAGCCAAGATACGGGACTTAATGAGCAGTTCTTG. It codes for CASSQDTGLNEQFL.

The chain couples TRBV3-1 to TRBJ2-1; D gene uncertain. This CDR3 region has 15 residues. The V gene's germline CDR1 is LGHDT and CDR2 YNNKEL (reference sequence). Trimming cost V 0 bases and J 3 bases, with 9 bases left between them. The CDR3 nucleotides are TGTGCCAGCAGCCAAGATCTAATGGTCTACAATGAGCAGTTCTTC. Amino acid sequence: CASSQDLMVYNEQFF.

There are a few counts of this clonotype. The chain joins TRBV5-1 to TRBJ2-2; 8 bases are shared with TRBD1. Germline V gene sequence: CDR1 SGHRS, CDR2 YFSETQ. The J segment lost 4 bases and the V segment lost 3 bases, leaving 5 bases of the junction unmatched. This CDR3 is built from 15 residues. The CDR3 DNA reads TGCGCCAGCAGCTACGGACAGGGTGGCACCGGGGAGCTGTTTTTT. This gives the protein CASSYGQGGTGELFF.

The gene calls are TRBV27 and TRBJ2-7; 10 bases fit TRBD2. The CDR3 is made up of 14 amino acids. Germline lookup yields CDR1 MNHEY and CDR2 SMNVEV (reference sequence). Trimming at V came to 3 bases and at J to 4 bases, leaving 3 bases not matched to a gene. The CDR3 is CASSFSGGRYEQYF. CDR3 in DNA: TGTGCCAGCAGTTTTAGCGGGGGGCGGTACGAGCAGTACTTC.

The chain carries TRBV6-1 and TRBJ2-7; D may match TRBD1 or TRBD2 (5 bases each). The CDR3 is 14 residues long. V lost 7 bases to trimming and J lost 0 bases, with 13 bases between them. Per germline, CDR1 MNHNS and CDR2 SASEGT. Here the CDR3 DNA reads TGTGCCAGCACCCCGGGACCGCACTCCTACGAGCAGTACTTC. It specifies CASTPGPHSYEQYF.

The chain recombines TRBV20-1 with TRBJ1-2; 7 bases map to TRBD1. Trimming took 4 bases from V and 8 from J; bases not matched to a gene: 4. Germline V gene data show CDR1 as DFQATT and CDR2 as SNEGSKA (reference sequence). The CDR3 is 11 amino acids. The CDR3: CSAKQGLGYTF. The CDR3 DNA reads as TGCAGTGCTAAACAGGGGCTCGGCTACACCTTC.